The rows below give T cell receptor beta chains drawn from one sample of a study of blood T cell repertoires in COVID-19. Repertoires were generated with immunoSEQ multiplex PCR, while TCRdb's copy carries only in-frame clones and drops some. The sample lists 200,000 to 250,000 clones; about nine tenths were seen once. Source material: peripheral blood. The receptor set was obtained from a man older than 75 with acute or convalescent COVID-19. CDR3s include the opening cysteine and the closing phenylalanine or tryptophan. Each record gives: clone size, D gene, V gene, J gene, CDR3 protein, CDR3 DNA. D genes are given only for firm matches. Expanded clones are given a class, and other clones once, few, many or no size at all.

>-|-|TRBV18|TRBJ2-7
CASSPGTSSYEQYF
TGTGCCAGCTCACCCGGGACTTCCTCCTACGAGCAGTACTTC
>-|TRBD1|TRBV7-9|TRBJ1-4
CASSLGTGGSGREKLFF
TGTGCCAGCAGCTTAGGGACAGGGGGATCGGGTCGAGAAAAACTGTTTTTT
>-|-|TRBV5-1|TRBJ2-2
CASAFGNTGELFF
TGCGCCAGCGCGTTCGGGAACACCGGGGAGCTGTTTTTT
>-|TRBD1|TRBV27|TRBJ2-7
CASSLGTGVAQYF
TGTGCCAGCAGTTTAGGGACAGGGGTCGCGCAGTACTTC
>-|TRBD1|TRBV29-1|TRBJ2-7
CSVVPGQGDHEQYF
TGCAGCGTGGTACCGGGACAGGGTGACCACGAGCAGTACTTC
>few|TRBD1|TRBV29-1|TRBJ1-6
CSVRTGVDSPLHF
TGCAGCGTCCGGACAGGGGTGGATTCACCCCTCCACTTT
>-|TRBD2|TRBV24-1|TRBJ2-5
CATSDSPVGGPRETQYF
TGTGCCACCAGTGATAGTCCGGTGGGAGGGCCAAGAGAGACCCAGTACTTC
>-|-|TRBV5-1|TRBJ2-2
CASSLYDTGELFF
TGCGCCAGCAGCTTGTATGACACCGGGGAGCTGTTTTTT
>-|TRBD1|TRBV15|TRBJ1-5
CATSRDGTGGFGGNQPQHF
TGTGCCACCAGCAGAGACGGGACAGGAGGGTTCGGGGGCAATCAGCCCCAGCATTTT
>-|-|TRBV2|TRBJ1-6
CASRKGVASPLHF
TGTGCCAGCAGGAAGGGGGTAGCATCACCCCTCCACTTT
>-|-|TRBV21-1|TRBJ2-3
CASSKSPVSGYGTDTQYF
TGTGCCAGCAGCAAATCCCCCGTTAGCGGGTACGGCACAGATACGCAGTATTTT
>-|TRBD2|TRBV10-2|TRBJ2-7
CASSDGLAVYEQYF
TGCGCCAGCAGTGACGGACTAGCGGTCTACGAGCAGTACTTC
>-|-|TRBV27|TRBJ2-1
CASSRTPGLRGYNEQFF
TGTGCCAGCAGTCGGACGCCGGGACTTAGGGGTTACAATGAGCAGTTCTTC
>-|TRBD2|TRBV2|TRBJ2-5
CASREYGTSGPTQYF
TGTGCCAGCCGTGAATACGGGACTAGCGGGCCGACCCAGTACTTC
>few|TRBD2|TRBV7-2|TRBJ2-1
CASSFGLAGALLNEQFF
TGTGCCAGCAGCTTCGGACTAGCGGGAGCACTCCTCAATGAGCAGTTCTTC
>-|-|TRBV10-3|TRBJ1-5
CASRKQQPQHF
TGTGCCTCACGCAAACAGCAGCCCCAGCATTTT
>once|-|TRBV5-1|TRBJ1-3
CASSEGGSGNTIYF
TGCGCCAGCAGCGAAGGAGGCTCTGGAAACACCATATATTTT
>-|-|TRBV30|TRBJ2-3
CAWSRLTNTQYF
TGTGCCTGGAGTAGACTCACCAATACGCAGTATTTT
>-|-|TRBV21-1|TRBJ1-3
CASSKGSGDRVRESSGNTIYF
TGTGCCAGCAGCAAAGGATCTGGGGACAGGGTAAGGGAGAGCTCTGGAAACACCATATATTTT
>-|TRBD1|TRBV15|TRBJ2-2
CATSNRGRDTGELFF
TGTGCCACCAGCAACAGGGGTCGAGACACCGGGGAGCTGTTTTTT
>-|TRBD1|TRBV30|TRBJ1-1
CAWGGTGSNTEAFF
TGTGCCTGGGGAGGGACAGGGTCGAACACTGAAGCTTTCTTT
>-|TRBD1|TRBV12-3/TRBV12-4|TRBJ2-5
CAISKGAGETQYF
TGTGCCATCAGCAAGGGGGCTGGAGAGACCCAGTACTTC
>-|-|TRBV6-6|TRBJ2-3
CASSYAATSTDTQYF
TGTGCCAGCAGTTACGCGGCTACTAGCACAGATACGCAGTATTTT